One and the same sample provided the 9 T cell receptor beta chains below, sequenced in a study of T cells in localized non-small cell lung cancer. Generated by immunoSEQ multiplex PCR, the TCRdb table keeps only in-frame clones and is missing some. The sample has over 700 clones; approximately 23% are singletons. This specimen was lung tumor tissue, taken before any cancer treatment. These receptors were obtained from a female donor of 60 years or more with stage II squamous cell lung carcinoma.

The rearrangement joins TRBV11-3 to TRBJ1-2; 12 nucleotides match TRBD1. This CDR3 has 16 amino acids. Germline CDR1 and CDR2: SGHNT and YENEEA. Trimming at V came to 0 bases and at J to 4 bases, leaving 3 bases not matched to a gene. The CDR3 nucleotides read TGTGCCAGCAGCTTAGATTGGGGACAGGGGGCCTATGGCTACACCTTC. This translates into CASSLDWGQGAYGYTF.

The CDR3, as DNA: TGTGCCAGCAGTTACGGCCAAAGCTCCTACAATGAGCAGTTCTTC. Translating gives CASSYGQSSYNEQFF. The J gene is TRBJ2-1, the V gene TRBV6-8, with D uncertain. The V end lost 2 bases, the J end lost 0 bases, and 8 bases lay between the germline ends. The CDR3 has 15 amino acids. CDR1 is MNHGY and CDR2 is SAAAGT in the germline V gene.

This clone was counted between two and nine times. J is TRBJ1-4 and V is TRBV19; D is uncertain. Looked up from germline, CDR1 is LNHDA and CDR2 is SQIVND (reference sequence). The germline V and J ends were trimmed by 5 bases and 0 bases, with 13 bases remaining between them. This CDR3 spans 16 amino acids. CDR3 nucleotide sequence: TGTGCCAGTAGTCGGAAGGGAGGTACAACTAATGAAAAACTGTTTTTT. This gives the protein CASSRKGGTTNEKLFF.

The V and J genes are TRBV11-3 and TRBJ1-1; no clear D. CDR1 and CDR2 from the germline V gene are SGHNT and YENEEA. The V end lost 3 bases, the J end lost 2 bases, and 16 bases lay between the germline ends. The CDR3 extends over 16 amino acids. In nucleotides, the CDR3 is TGTGCCAGCAGCTTGGTACCAGAACTCGGAAACACTGAAGCTTTCTTT. Protein product: CASSLVPELGNTEAFF.

This clone is classed as medium-sized. The chain has TRBV11-3 and TRBJ2-5, with 10 bases identical to TRBD2. This CDR3 has 18 amino acids. The germline CDR1 and CDR2 sequences are SGHNT and YENEEA. V dropped 2 bases and J dropped 4; count of bases not matched to a gene: 13. This chain's CDR3 is CASSLKAGGFGGTETQYF. CDR3 sequence (DNA): TGTGCCAGCAGCTTAAAAGCGGGAGGGTTCGGCGGCACAGAGACCCAGTACTTC.

In this sample, this clone is medium-sized. The chain combines TRBV2 with TRBJ2-7; 7 bases fit TRBD2. V lost 7 bases, J lost 1 base, and 7 bases stayed unmatched. CDR1 is SNHLY and CDR2 is FYNNEI in the germline V gene. The CDR3 extends over 14 amino acids. The CDR3 bases are TGTGCCAGCATCTGGGGGGAGGGGTCCTACGAGCAGTACTTC. It specifies CASIWGEGSYEQYF.

This clone rates as large. The CDR3, as DNA: TGTGCCACCTCCGGGACAGGAGCCTACGAGCAGTACGTC. Protein product: CATSGTGAYEQYV. The rearrangement links TRBV28 to TRBJ2-7, with 8 bases lining up with TRBD1. Unmatched junction bases numbered 7, after V lost 10 bases and J lost 2 bases. This CDR3 has 13 amino acids. CDR1 MDHEN and CDR2 SYDVKM come from the germline V gene.

This clone is large within its sample. The chain carries TRBV9 and TRBJ2-1; D is unresolved. Germline V gene lookup returns CDR1 SGDLS and CDR2 YYNGEE. The CDR3 has 14 amino acids. V was pared by 0 bases and J by 6 bases, with 10 bases between. The CDR3 nucleotides read TGTGCCAGCAGCGTAGGAGTTACCCCCAATGAGCAGTTCTTC. Translating gives CASSVGVTPNEQFF.

The CDR3 spells CASSLSQGIYYNEQFF. Written as DNA, the CDR3 is TGTGCCAGCTCACTCTCACAGGGGATCTATTACAATGAGCAGTTCTTC. The chain combines TRBV18 with TRBJ2-1, with TRBD1 matching 7 bases. The CDR3 contains 16 residues. Germline loops: CDR1 KGHSH, CDR2 LQKENI. V shed 4 bases and J 4 bases; nucleotides not matched to a gene: 10.